This TCR beta chain emerged from a study of blood T cell repertoires in COVID-19. Across the study: Nucleic acid was either cDNA or gDNA, and it came from T cells, B-cell-depleted T cells, or PBMCs.

In the original analysis: Estimation of nucleated cell counts relied on the amplification of reference gene primers. The method was immunoSEQ multiplex PCR; TCRdb's version includes in-frame clones alone and lacks a portion of them. V and J calls and clone size are as listed in that table; D and trimming were resolved from the DNA. The sample lists 45,000 to 70,000 clones, just under 90% occurring once. The CDR3 is 13 residues long. Trimming stripped 6 bases from V and 0 bases from J, with 6 bases between. CDR1 and CDR2 (germline): LNHDA, SQIVND (reference sequence). Seattle patients were enrolled while actively infected and followed longitudinally.

The sequenced material came from peripheral blood. V gene TRBV19 combines with J gene TRBJ1-3; D uncertain. This sequence was found in a woman aged 55-69 years with COVID-19, enrolled during active disease. The CDR3 DNA sequence: TGTGCCAGTAGCGAGAGCTCTGGAAACACCATATATTTT. Its translation: CASSESSGNTIYF. Full variable domain (missing parts from reference TRBV19 and TRBJ1-3): DGGITQSPKYLFRKEGQNVTLSCEQNLNHDAMYWYRQDPGQGLRLIYYSQIVNDFQKGDIAEGYSVSREKKESFPLTVTSAQKNPTAFYLCASSESSGNTIYFGEGSWLTVV.